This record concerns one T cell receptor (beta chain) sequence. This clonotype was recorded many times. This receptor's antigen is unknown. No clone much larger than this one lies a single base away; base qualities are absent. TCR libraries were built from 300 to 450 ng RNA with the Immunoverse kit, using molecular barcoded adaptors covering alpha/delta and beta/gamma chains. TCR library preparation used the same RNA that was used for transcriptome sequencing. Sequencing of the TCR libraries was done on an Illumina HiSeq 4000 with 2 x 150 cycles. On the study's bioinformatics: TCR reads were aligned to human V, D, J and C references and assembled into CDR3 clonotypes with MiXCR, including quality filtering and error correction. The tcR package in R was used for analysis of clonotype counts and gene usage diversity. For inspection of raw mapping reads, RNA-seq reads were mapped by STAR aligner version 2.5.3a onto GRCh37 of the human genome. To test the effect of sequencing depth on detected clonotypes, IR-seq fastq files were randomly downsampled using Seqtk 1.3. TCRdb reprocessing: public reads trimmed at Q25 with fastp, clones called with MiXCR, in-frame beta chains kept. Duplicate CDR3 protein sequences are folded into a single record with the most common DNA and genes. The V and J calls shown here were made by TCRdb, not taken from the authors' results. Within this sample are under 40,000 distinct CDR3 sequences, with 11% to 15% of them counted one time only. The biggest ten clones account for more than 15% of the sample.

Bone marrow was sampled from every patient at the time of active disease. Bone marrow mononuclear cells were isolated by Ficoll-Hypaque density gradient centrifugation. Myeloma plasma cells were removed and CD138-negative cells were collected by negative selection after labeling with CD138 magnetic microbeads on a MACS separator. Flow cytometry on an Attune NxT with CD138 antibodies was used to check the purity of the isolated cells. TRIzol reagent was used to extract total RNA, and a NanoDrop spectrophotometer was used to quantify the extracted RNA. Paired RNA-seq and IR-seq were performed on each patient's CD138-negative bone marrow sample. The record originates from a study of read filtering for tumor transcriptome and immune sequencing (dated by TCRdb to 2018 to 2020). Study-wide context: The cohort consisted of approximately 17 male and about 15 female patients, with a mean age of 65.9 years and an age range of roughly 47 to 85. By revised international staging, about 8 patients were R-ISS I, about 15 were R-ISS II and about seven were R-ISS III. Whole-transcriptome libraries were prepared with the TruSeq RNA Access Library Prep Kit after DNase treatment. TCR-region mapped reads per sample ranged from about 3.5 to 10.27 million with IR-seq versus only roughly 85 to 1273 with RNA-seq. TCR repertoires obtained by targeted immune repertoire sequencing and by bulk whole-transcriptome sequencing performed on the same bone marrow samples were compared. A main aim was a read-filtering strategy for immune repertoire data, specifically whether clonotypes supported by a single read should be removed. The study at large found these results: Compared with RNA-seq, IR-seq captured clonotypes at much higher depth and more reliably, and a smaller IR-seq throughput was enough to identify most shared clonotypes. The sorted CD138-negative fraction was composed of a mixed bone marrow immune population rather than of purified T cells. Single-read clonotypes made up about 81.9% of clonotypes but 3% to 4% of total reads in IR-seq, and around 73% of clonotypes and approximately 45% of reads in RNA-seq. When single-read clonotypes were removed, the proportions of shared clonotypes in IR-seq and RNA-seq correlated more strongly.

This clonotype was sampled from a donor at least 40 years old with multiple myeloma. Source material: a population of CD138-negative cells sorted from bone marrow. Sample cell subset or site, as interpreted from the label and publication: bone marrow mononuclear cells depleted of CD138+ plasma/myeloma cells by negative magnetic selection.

At the DNA level, the sequence is TGTGCCAGCACCAGAGGCGGGACTAGCACTTACAATGAGCAGTTCTTC. It translates as CASTRGGTSTYNEQFF. In this chain, TRBV7-8 is recombined with TRBJ2-1, and 9 junctional nucleotides match TRBD2. The CDR3 numbers 16 residues from cysteine through phenylalanine. The read is trimmed to its CDR3 DNA, 48 bases read in frame from base 1. Per the germline V gene, SGHVS is the CDR1 and FQNEAQ is the CDR2. Trimming removed 7 bases from V and 4 bases from J; the gene matches leave 11 bases unexplained.